The T cell receptor (beta chain) under discussion was sequenced for a study of cytomegalovirus exposure and HLA in healthy donors. Primers: 60 Vbeta forward and 13 Jbeta reverse. Produced via immunoSEQ multiplex PCR; TCRdb's table is partial and in-frame only. The sample consists of around 120,000 clones, about two thirds of them appearing once. The TCR sequence derives from a woman aged 60-75 years in good health and CMV-seropositive. The specimen sequenced was PBMCs.

The CDR3 coding sequence is TGTGCCAGCAGCTTAGCGCTTGGGGGGACCGCCTACGAGCAGTACTTC. It is translated as CASSLALGGTAYEQYF. The chain couples TRBV7-9 to TRBJ2-7; possible D gene TRBD2, 6 bases. Germline-derived CDR1 and CDR2 are SEHNR and FQNEAQ (reference sequence). The CDR3 loop spans 16 amino acids. Between the trimmed V and J ends, which lost 0 bases and 2 bases, there was a span of 14 bases. The variable domain in full, with the rest retrieved from reference TRBV7-9 and TRBJ2-7, is DTGVSQNPRHKITKRGQNVTFRCDPISEHNRLYWYRQTLGQGPEFLTYFQNEAQLEKSRLLSDRFSAERPKGSFSTLEIQRTEQGDSAMYLCASSLALGGTAYEQYFGPGTRLTVT.